This is a list of T cell receptor beta chains from one sample in a study of blood T cell repertoires in COVID-19. Generated by immunoSEQ multiplex PCR, the TCRdb table keeps only in-frame clones and is missing some. The data contain 130,000 or so clones, approximately 88% of them singletons. The source material was peripheral blood. These receptors were collected from a man aged 45-65 years with acute or convalescent COVID-19. Both conserved end residues are part of each CDR3. D genes are given only for firm matches. Part of the rows lack a size; the others show once, few, many or a class for expanded clones.

NA	NA	TRBV11-2	TRBJ1-2	TGTGCCAGCAGCTTAGATCTGGGCAGCTATGGCTACACCTTC	CASSLDLGSYGYTF
NA	TRBD2	TRBV27	TRBJ2-1	TGTGCCAGCATGGGGATAGCGGGGGACTTACAGTTCTTC	CASMGIAGDLQFF
few	NA	TRBV5-1	TRBJ1-4	TGCGCCAGCAGCTCGGGACTTTTGTCAACTAATGAAAAACTGTTTTTT	CASSSGLLSTNEKLFF
few	TRBD2	TRBV5-1	TRBJ2-3	TGCGCCAGCAGCCATACTAGCGGCGGGTCAGATACGCAGTATTTT	CASSHTSGGSDTQYF
NA	NA	TRBV9	TRBJ1-1	TGTGCCAGCAGCGTAGAATCGGGGGACACTGAAGCTTTCTTT	CASSVESGDTEAFF
NA	TRBD1	TRBV27	TRBJ2-7	TGTGCCAGCAGTTTCGGACAGGGGGCTCGGGAGCAGTACTTC	CASSFGQGAREQYF
NA	TRBD1	TRBV11-2	TRBJ2-5	TGTGCCAGCAGCGCCGGACAGGCGCTTTGGAAGACCCAGTACTTC	CASSAGQALWKTQYF
NA	TRBD1	TRBV28	TRBJ1-2	TGTGCCAGCAGAAACCAGGGGGCAAGGTATGGCTACACCTTC	CASRNQGARYGYTF
NA	NA	TRBV7-2	TRBJ1-1	TGTGCCAGCAGCCTATGGGGGCAGAACACTGAAGCTTTCTTT	CASSLWGQNTEAFF
NA	NA	TRBV7-9	TRBJ1-2	TGTGCCAGCAGCTTAGTCACAGGGACCTATGGCTACACCTTC	CASSLVTGTYGYTF
NA	TRBD2	TRBV7-2	TRBJ2-1	TGTGCCAGCAGCTTAGGGACTAGCGGGGACCTTTACAATGAGCAGTTCTTC	CASSLGTSGDLYNEQFF
NA	NA	TRBV7-3	TRBJ1-1	TGTGCCAGCAGCTTATTTGGCAGGGACACCAGTTCTGAAGCTTTCTTT	CASSLFGRDTSSEAFF
NA	TRBD1	TRBV6-1	TRBJ1-2	TGTGCCAGCAGTGATAACAGGGGGCTTAGTGGGTATAACTATGGCTACACCTTC	CASSDNRGLSGYNYGYTF
NA	NA	TRBV5-6	TRBJ1-5	TGTGCCAGCAGCTTGCGATCGGGTAGCAATCAGCCCCAGCATTTT	CASSLRSGSNQPQHF
once	TRBD2	TRBV4-2	TRBJ2-5	TGTGCCAGCAGCCGGACTAGCCGTCAGGAGACCCAGTACTTC	CASSRTSRQETQYF
NA	TRBD1	TRBV2	TRBJ1-2	TGTGCCAGCACCCTAGACAGGGTGGGCTATGGCTACACCTTC	CASTLDRVGYGYTF
NA	TRBD1	TRBV2	TRBJ2-7	TGTGCCAGCAGCGCCGGGACAGGTGCGGCCGAGCAGTACTTC	CASSAGTGAAEQYF
NA	NA	TRBV5-6	TRBJ1-6	TGTGCCAGCAGCTTGGCCCGACAGTGGGATTCACCCCTCCACTTT	CASSLARQWDSPLHF
NA	NA	TRBV10-3	TRBJ2-1	TGTGCCATCGGAGACAATGAGCAGTTCTTC	CAIGDNEQFF
NA	TRBD1	TRBV19	TRBJ1-4	TGTGCCAGTAGTAGGACAGGCGGAACTAATGAAAAACTGTTTTTT	CASSRTGGTNEKLFF
NA	NA	TRBV5-1	TRBJ2-7	TGCGCCAGCAGCTTGGTCCCCGGTAGCTCCTACGAGCAGTACTTC	CASSLVPGSSYEQYF
NA	TRBD2	TRBV6-1	TRBJ2-1	TGTGCCAGCAGTGACGGACTAGCGGGAGGGAAGCAGTTCTTC	CASSDGLAGGKQFF
NA	NA	TRBV9	TRBJ1-4	TGTGCCAGCAGCGTAGAGGGGGGAGGGACGGATGAAAAACTGTTTTTT	CASSVEGGGTDEKLFF
NA	TRBD2	TRBV4-2	TRBJ2-5	TGTGCCAGCTCCCCGGGACTAGCGGTGACCCAGTACTTC	CASSPGLAVTQYF
NA	TRBD1	TRBV5-5	TRBJ1-1	TGTGCCAGCAGCCCCCAACGATTGTTGGGGACAGGGGCGGCAGCTTTCTTT	CASSPQRLLGTGAAAFF
NA	TRBD1	TRBV18	TRBJ1-2	TGTGCCAGCTCACCAGCGGGACAGGGAGGGGGCTACACCTTC	CASSPAGQGGGYTF
NA	NA	TRBV11-2	TRBJ2-1	TGTGCCAGCAGCTTAGCTTTGTACAATGAGCAGTTCTTC	CASSLALYNEQFF
NA	NA	TRBV18	TRBJ1-5	TGTGCCAGCTCAGCTTCAACCGGGACTGGTCGCAATCAGCCCCAGCATTTT	CASSASTGTGRNQPQHF
NA	NA	TRBV28	TRBJ2-1	TGTGCCAGCAGTTTAACAGGGAGCTCCTACAATGAGCAGTTCTTC	CASSLTGSSYNEQFF
NA	NA	TRBV28	TRBJ2-2	TGTGCCAGCAGTTTAAGGCAGGGCTACGCAAGCGGGGAGCTGTTTTTT	CASSLRQGYASGELFF
NA	NA	TRBV10-1	TRBJ1-4	TGCGCCAGCAGTGGTCAGATTAATGAAAAACTGTTTTTT	CASSGQINEKLFF
NA	NA	TRBV21-1	TRBJ1-2	TGTGCCAGCAGCAAGACTGATGGCTACACCTTC	CASSKTDGYTF
NA	NA	TRBV7-9	TRBJ1-2	TGTGCCAGCAGCCTACAGGGATACGGCTACACCTTC	CASSLQGYGYTF
NA	NA	TRBV28	TRBJ1-1	TGTGCCAGCAAGCCATTGAACACTGAAGCTTTCTTT	CASKPLNTEAFF
NA	NA	TRBV20-1	TRBJ2-5	TGCAGTGCTAGTGGGGCGGGGGAGACCCAGTACTTC	CSASGAGETQYF
NA	NA	TRBV2	TRBJ1-5	TGTGCCAGCAGTGAAGGAGTTCAGCCCCAGCATTTT	CASSEGVQPQHF